This TCR beta chain was identified during a study of shared clonotypes between healthy human individuals. Overall study context: The donor group consisted of two women and a few men, aged 18 to 49. Study-wide results and caveats: Sampling involved blood alone; tissue repertoires likely differ.

This CDR3 is 13 amino acids long. V was clipped by 3 bases and J by 4 bases; unmatched bases: 1. The V gene's germline CDR1 is SGHDT and CDR2 YYEEEE. Samples underwent the assay at deep level. Investigators spread the genomic DNA of each subset evenly over several immunoSEQ plates. The repertoire was sequenced with immunoSEQ multiplex PCR; TCRdb's copy has only in-frame clones and lacks some. The data show fewer than 650,000 clones, around 81% seen once. To note about this clone: Its matching antigen is unknown.

The origin of this receptor is a woman between 40 and 50 years old in good health. Some clones in this sample may be carry-over from other donors' samples. The specimen sequenced was PBMCs. The rearrangement joins TRBV5-6 to TRBJ2-1; 7 bases are shared with TRBD2. In nucleotides, the CDR3 is TGTGCCAGCAGCTGGGGGGGTTACAATGAGCAGTTCTTC. Translated, it gives CASSWGGYNEQFF.